This T cell receptor beta chain was retrieved from a study of T cells in Graves' hyperthyroidism and ophthalmopathy. About the research overall: The authors collected peripheral blood at initial diagnosis, before any treatment. Study results and limitations: For ophthalmopathy, model prediction preceded onset by a median around six months.

These patients, aged 18 to 65, had recently diagnosed hyperthyroidism lasting under 2 months. PBMCs came from less than 11 ml fresh peripheral blood. CDR3 length equals 16 residues. Trimming took 7 bases from V and 7 from J; bases not matched to a gene: 16. This clonotype was detected a few times. Its specificity is not known. TCR beta CDR3 regions were amplified from RNA. The TCR CDR3 was amplified in a first-round RT-PCR using the HTBI primer set. A single record per CDR3 protein comes from TCRdb applying MiXCR to the multiplex PCR reads. The sample lists under 800,000 distinct CDR3 sequences; around 15% were seen once.

Input material: blood. This chain connects TRBV12-3 or TRBV12-4 to TRBJ2-1; 7 nucleotides align to TRBD1. This sequence originates from a woman between 18 and 29 years old with Graves' hyperthyroidism. CDR3 region: CASIPQGVTVGNEQFF. The CDR3 nucleotides read TGTGCCAGCATCCCCCAGGGGGTCACGGTGGGGAATGAGCAGTTCTTC.